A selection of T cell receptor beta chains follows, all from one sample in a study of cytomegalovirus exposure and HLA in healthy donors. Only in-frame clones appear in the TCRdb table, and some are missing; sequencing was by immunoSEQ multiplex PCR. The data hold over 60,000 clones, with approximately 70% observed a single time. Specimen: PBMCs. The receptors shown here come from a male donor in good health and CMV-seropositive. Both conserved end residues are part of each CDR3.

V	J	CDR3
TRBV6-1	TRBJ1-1	CASSDPRTASTIEAFF
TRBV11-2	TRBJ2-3	CASSLIPSGGDTQYF
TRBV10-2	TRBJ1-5	CASSGDRYRQPQHF
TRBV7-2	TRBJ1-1	CASSSGRTTVNTEAFF
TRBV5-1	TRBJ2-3	CASSLAGGVGDTQYF
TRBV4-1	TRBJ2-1	CASSQDFSRGNEQFF
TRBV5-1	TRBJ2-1	CASSSLGQGASNEQFF
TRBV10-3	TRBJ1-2	CAISESASYGYTF
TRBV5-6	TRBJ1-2	CASSLGQGTGGTYGYTF
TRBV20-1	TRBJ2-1	CSATSVNEQFF
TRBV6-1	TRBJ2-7	CASSEGPGYYEQYF